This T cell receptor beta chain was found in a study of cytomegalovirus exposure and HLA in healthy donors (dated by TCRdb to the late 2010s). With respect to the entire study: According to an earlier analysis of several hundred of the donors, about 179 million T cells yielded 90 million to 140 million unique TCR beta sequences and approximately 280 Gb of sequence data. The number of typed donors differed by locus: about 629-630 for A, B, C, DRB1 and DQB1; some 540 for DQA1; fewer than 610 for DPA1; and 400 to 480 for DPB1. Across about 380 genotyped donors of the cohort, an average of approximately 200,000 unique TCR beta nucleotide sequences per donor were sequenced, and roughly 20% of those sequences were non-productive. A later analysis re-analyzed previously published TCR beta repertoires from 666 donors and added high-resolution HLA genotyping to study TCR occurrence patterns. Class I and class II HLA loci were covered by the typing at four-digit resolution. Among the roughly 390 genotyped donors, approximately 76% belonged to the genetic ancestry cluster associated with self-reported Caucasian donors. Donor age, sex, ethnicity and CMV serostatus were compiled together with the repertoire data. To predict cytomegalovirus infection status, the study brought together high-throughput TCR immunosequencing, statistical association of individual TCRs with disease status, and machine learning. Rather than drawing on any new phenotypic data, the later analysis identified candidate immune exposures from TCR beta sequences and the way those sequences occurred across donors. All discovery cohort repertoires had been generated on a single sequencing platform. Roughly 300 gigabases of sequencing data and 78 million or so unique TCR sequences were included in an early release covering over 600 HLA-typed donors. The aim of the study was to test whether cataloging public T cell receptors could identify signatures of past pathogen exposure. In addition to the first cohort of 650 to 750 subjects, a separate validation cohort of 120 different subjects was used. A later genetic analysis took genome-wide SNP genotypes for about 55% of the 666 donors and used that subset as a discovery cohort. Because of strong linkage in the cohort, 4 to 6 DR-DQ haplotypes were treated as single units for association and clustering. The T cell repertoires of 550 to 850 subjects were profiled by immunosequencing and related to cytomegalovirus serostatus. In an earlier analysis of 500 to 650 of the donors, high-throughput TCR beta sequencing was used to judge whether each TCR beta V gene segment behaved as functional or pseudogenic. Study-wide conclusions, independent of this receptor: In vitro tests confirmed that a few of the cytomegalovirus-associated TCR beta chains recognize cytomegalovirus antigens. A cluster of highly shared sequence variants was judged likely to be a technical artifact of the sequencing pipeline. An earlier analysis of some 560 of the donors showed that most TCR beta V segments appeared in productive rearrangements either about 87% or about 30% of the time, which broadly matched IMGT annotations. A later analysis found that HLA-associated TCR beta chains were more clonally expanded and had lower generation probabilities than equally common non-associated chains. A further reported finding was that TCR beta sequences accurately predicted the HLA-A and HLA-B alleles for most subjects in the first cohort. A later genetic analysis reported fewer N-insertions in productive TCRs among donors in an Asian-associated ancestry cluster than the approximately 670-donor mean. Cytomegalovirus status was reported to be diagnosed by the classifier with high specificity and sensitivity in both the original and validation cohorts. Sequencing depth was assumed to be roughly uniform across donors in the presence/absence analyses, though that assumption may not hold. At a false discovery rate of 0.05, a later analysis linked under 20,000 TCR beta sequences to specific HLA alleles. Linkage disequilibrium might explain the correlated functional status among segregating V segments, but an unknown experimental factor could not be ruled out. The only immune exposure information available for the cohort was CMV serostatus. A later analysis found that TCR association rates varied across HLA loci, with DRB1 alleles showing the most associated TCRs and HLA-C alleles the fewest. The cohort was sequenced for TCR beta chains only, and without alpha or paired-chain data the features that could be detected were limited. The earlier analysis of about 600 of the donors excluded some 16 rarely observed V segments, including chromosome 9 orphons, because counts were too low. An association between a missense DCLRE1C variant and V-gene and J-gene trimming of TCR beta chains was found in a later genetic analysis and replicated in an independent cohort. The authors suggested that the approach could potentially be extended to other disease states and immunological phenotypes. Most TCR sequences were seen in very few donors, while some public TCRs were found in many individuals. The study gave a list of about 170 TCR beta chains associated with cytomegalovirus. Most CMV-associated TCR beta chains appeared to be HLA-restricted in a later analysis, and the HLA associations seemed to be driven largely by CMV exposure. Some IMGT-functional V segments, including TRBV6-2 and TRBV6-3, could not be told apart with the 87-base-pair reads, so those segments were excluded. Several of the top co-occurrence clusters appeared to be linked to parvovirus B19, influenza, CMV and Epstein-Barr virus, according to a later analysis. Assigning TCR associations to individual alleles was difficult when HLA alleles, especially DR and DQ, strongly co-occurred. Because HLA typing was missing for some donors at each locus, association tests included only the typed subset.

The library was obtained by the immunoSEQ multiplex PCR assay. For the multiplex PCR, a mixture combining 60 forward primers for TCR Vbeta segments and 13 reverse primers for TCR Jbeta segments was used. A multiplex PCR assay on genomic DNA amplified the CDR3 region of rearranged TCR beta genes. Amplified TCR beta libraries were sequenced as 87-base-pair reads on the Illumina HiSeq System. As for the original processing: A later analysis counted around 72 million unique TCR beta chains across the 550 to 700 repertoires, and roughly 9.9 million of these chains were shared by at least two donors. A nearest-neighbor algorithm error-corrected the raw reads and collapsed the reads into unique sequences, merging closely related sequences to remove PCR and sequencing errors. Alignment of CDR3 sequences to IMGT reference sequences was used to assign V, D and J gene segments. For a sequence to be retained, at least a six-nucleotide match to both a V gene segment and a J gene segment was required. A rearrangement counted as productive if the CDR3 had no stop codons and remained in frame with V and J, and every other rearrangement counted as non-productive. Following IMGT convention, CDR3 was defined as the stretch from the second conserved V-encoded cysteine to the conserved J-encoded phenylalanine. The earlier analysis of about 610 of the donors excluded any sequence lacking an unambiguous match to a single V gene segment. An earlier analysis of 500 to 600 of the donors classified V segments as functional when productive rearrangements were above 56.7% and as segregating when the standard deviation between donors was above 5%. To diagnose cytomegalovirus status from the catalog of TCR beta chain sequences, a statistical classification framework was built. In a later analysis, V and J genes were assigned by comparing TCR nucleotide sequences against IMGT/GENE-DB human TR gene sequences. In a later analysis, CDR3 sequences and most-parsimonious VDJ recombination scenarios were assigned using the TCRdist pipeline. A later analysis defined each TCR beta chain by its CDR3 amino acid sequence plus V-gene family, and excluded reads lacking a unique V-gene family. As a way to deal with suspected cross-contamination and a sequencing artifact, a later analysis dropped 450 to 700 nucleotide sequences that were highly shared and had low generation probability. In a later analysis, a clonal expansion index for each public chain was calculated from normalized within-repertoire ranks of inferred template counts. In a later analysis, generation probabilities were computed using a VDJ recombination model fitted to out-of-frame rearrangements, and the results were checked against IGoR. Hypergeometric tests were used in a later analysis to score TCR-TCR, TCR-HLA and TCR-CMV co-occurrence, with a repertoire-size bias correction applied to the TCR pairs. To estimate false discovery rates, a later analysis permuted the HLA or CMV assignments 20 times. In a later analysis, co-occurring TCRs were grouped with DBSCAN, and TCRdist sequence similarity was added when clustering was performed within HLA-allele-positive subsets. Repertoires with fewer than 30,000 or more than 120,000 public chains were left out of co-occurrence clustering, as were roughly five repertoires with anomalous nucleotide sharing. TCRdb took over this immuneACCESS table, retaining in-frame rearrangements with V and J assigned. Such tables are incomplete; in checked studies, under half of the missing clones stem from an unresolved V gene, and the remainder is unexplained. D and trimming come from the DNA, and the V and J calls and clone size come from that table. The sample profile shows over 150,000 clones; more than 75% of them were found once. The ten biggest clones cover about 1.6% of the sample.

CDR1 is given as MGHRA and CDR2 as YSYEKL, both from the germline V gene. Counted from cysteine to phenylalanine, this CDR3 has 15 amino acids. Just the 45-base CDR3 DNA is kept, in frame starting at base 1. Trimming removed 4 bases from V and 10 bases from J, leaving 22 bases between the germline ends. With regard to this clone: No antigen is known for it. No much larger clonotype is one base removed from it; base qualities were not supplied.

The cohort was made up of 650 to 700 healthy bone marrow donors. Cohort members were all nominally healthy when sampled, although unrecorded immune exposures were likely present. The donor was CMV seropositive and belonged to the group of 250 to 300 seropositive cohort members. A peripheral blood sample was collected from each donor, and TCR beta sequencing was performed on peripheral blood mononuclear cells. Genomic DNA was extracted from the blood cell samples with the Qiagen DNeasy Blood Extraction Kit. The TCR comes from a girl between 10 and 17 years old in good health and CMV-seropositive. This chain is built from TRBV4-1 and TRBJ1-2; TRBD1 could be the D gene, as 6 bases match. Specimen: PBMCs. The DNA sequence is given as TGCGCCAGCAGCCCCGGGGGGCAGCCCGTAGAAAACTACACCTTC. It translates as CASSPGGQPVENYTF.